The present TCR beta chain was sequenced within a study of T cell repertoires in cytomegalovirus infection. Study-wide results and caveats: HLA-C-restricted CMV-specific TCR beta clonotypes were dominant in the ex vivo response.

Germline V CDR1 and CDR2: SEHNR, FQNEAQ (reference sequence). The CDR3 totals 15 residues. The V end was cut by 4 bases, the J end by 3 bases, with 16 bases between. This clonotype was detected many times. The antigen remains undetermined. TCRdb reanalysed the reads using MiXCR and keeps one entry per CDR3 protein. The table has approximately 500,000 distinct CDR3 sequences, 16% seen once; the top ten hold about 24%. The chain recombines TRBV7-9 with TRBJ2-7, with a weak D call TRBD1 (5 bases). The sequence came from a human donor in good health (CMV status not recorded). Some clones in this sample may be carry-over from other donors' samples. Sequencing was done on a sample of CD8+ T cells from PBMCs. The CDR3 sequence is CASSSPPWGHYEQYF. DNA for the CDR3: TGTGCCAGCAGCTCACCCCCCTGGGGCCACTACGAGCAGTACTTC.